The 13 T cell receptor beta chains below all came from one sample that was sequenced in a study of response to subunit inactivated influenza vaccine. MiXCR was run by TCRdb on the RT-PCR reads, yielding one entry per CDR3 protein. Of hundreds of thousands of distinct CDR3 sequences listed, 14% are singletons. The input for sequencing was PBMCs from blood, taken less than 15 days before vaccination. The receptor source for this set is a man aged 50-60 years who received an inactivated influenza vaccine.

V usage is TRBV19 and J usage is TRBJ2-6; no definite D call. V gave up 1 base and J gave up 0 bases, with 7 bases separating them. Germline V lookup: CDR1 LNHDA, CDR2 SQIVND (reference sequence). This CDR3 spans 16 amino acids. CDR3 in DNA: TGTGCCAGTAGTATAGGTCGGTACTCTGGGGCCAACGTCCTGACTTTC. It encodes CASSIGRYSGANVLTF.

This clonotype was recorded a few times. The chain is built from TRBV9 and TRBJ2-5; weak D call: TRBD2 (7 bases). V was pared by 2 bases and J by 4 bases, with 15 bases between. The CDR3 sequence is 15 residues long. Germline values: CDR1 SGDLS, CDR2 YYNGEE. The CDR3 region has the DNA TGTGCCAGCAGCGTTGGGCCCCGGGGGGCAGAGACCCAGTACTTC. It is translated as CASSVGPRGAETQYF.

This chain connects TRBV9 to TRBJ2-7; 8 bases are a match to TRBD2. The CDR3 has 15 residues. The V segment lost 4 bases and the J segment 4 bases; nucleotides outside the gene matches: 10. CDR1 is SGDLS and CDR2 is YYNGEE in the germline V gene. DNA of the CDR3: TGTGCCAGCAGCCCCGGGGGGGGGGGCCGGTACGAGCAGTACTTC. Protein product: CASSPGGGGRYEQYF.

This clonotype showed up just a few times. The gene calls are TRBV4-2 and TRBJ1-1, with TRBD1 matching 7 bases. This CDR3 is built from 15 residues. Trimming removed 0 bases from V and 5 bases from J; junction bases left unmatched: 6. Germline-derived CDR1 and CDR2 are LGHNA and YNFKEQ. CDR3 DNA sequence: TGTGCCAGCAGCCAAGAACCAGGGGGGGGGACTGAAGCTTTCTTT. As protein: CASSQEPGGGTEAFF.

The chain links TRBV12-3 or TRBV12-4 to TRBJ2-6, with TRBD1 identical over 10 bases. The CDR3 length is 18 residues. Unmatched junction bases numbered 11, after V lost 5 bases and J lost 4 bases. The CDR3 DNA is TGTGCCAGCAGTGGACGGACAGGGGGAGGCTCAGGGGCCAACGTCCTGACTTTC. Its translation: CASSGRTGGGSGANVLTF.

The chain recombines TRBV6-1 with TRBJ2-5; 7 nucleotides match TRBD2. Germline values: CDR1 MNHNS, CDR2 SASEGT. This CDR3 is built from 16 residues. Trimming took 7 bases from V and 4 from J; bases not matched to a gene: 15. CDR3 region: CASTPGASGGGETQYF. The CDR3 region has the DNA TGTGCCAGCACCCCCGGGGCTAGCGGAGGAGGAGAGACCCAGTACTTC.

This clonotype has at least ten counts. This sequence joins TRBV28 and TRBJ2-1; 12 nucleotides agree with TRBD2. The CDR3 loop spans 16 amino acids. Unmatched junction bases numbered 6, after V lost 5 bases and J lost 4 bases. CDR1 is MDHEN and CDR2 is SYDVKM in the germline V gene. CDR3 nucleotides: TGTGCCAGCAGTACACGACTAGCGGGGGCTTACAATGAGCAGTTCTTC. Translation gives CASSTRLAGAYNEQFF.

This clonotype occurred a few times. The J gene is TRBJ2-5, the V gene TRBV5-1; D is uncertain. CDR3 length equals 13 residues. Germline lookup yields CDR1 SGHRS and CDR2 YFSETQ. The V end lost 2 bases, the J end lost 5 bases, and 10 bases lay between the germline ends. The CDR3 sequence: CASSLIELETQYF. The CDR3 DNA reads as TGCGCCAGCAGCTTAATAGAGCTGGAGACCCAGTACTTC.

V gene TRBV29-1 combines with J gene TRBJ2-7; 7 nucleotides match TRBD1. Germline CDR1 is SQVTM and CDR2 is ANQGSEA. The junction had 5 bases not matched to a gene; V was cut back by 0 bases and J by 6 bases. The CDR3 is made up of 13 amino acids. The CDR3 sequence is CSVEDSTGIEQYF. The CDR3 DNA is TGCAGCGTTGAAGATTCGACAGGGATCGAGCAGTACTTC.

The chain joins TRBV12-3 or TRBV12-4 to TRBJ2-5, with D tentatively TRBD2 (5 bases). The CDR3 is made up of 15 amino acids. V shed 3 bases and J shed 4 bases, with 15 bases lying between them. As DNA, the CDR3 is TGTGCCAGCAGTTTCCGGCTAGCTGAGCGAGAGACCCAGTACTTC. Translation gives CASSFRLAERETQYF.

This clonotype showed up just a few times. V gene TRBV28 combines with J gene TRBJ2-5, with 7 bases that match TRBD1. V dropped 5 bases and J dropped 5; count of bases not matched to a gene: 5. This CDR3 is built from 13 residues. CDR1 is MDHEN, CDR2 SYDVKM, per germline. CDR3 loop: CASSRQGLETQYF. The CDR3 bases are TGTGCCAGCAGTCGACAGGGTCTTGAGACCCAGTACTTC. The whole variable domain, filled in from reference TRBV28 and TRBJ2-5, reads DVKVTQSSRYLVKRTGEKVFLECVQDMDHENMFWYRQDPGLGLRLIYFSYDVKMKEKGDIPEGYSVSREKKERFSLILESASTNQTSMYLCASSRQGLETQYFGPGTRLLVL.

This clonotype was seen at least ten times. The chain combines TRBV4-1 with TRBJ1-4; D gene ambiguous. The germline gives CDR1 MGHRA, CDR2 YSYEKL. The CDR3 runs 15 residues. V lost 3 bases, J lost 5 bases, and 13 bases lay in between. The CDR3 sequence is CASSQPGLLNEKLFF. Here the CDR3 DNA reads TGCGCCAGCAGCCAGCCGGGTCTTCTCAATGAAAAACTGTTTTTT.

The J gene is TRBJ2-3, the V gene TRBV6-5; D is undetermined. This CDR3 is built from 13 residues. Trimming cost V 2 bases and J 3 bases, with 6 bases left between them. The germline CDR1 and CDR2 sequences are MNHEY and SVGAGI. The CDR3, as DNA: TGTGCCAGCAGTTACCGGAAGACAGATACGCAGTATTTT. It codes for CASSYRKTDTQYF.